The 20 T cell receptor beta chains in this list originate from one sample, sequenced in a study of CD8 T cells in ankylosing spondylitis. A single record per CDR3 protein comes from TCRdb applying MiXCR to the 5' RACE reads. The sample includes about 130,000 distinct CDR3 sequences, approximately 15% seen only once; the top ten take about 3%. Sequencing was performed on blood, either unsorted or a sorted T cell fraction (not recorded which). These receptors all stem from a female donor with ankylosing spondylitis or in good health (not recorded which).

The CDR3 protein is CASSITGWQGQMNTEAFF. The CDR3 nucleotides are TGTGCCAGCAGCATAACCGGTTGGCAGGGGCAAATGAACACTGAAGCTTTCTTT. This chain links TRBV11-1 with TRBJ1-1, with a weak D call TRBD1 (6 bases). Germline CDR1 reads SGHAT; CDR2 reads FQDESV (reference sequence). V lost 5 bases, J lost 0 bases, and 22 bases lay in between. The CDR3 is 18 residues long.

This clonotype has ten or more counts. The genes are TRBV27 and TRBJ1-1, with D tentatively TRBD1 (6 bases). Germline assignment: CDR1 MNHEY and CDR2 SMNVEV (reference sequence). Trimming took 3 bases from V and 10 from J, leaving 15 bases between them. The CDR3 spans 13 residues. The CDR3: CASSFRQDSVAFF. The CDR3 DNA reads TGTGCCAGCAGTTTTAGACAGGACAGTGTAGCTTTCTTT.

This clonotype has a handful of counts. V gene TRBV20-1 combines with J gene TRBJ2-3, with a weak D call TRBD2 (6 bases). The length of the CDR3 is 13 residues. The V end was cut by 2 bases, the J end by 3 bases, with 9 bases between. Germline CDR1 and CDR2: DFQATT and SNEGSKA (reference sequence). The CDR3 DNA reads as TGCAGTGCTAGAAGCAGCGGGACAGATACGCAGTATTTT. Its translation is CSARSSGTDTQYF.

This clonotype was detected only a few times. This sequence joins TRBV6-1 and TRBJ2-7; tentatively, D is TRBD1 (6 bases). The CDR3 extends over 13 amino acids. In germline, CDR1 is MNHNS, CDR2 SASEGT. Trimming took off 6 bases at V and 2 bases at J, with 11 bases between the two ends. Written as DNA, the CDR3 is TGTGCCAGCAGCAAACAGGGCCCCTACGAGCAGTACTTC. It codes for CASSKQGPYEQYF.

This clonotype was observed at least ten times. J is TRBJ2-1 and V is TRBV7-9; 7 nucleotides match TRBD2. Germline lookup yields CDR1 SEHNR and CDR2 FQNEAQ (reference sequence). J lost 9 bases, V lost 1 base, and 6 bases had no gene match. CDR3 length: 14 amino acids. CDR3 DNA sequence: TGTGCCAGCAGCTTAGTCGCGGGAGTAACTGAGCAGTTCTTC. Translated, it gives CASSLVAGVTEQFF.

This clonotype was found many times. This sequence joins TRBV2 and TRBJ1-5, with TRBD1 as a possible D gene (5 bases). The V end was cut by 3 bases, the J end by 3 bases, with 6 bases between. The germline gives CDR1 SNHLY, CDR2 FYNNEI. This CDR3 region has 13 residues. The CDR3 loop is CASSEDTNQPQHF. In DNA form, the CDR3 reads TGTGCCAGCAGTGAGGACACCAATCAGCCCCAGCATTTT.

This clonotype was seen a handful of times. The genes are TRBV28 and TRBJ2-3, with 10 bases aligning to TRBD1. The J segment lost 5 bases and the V segment lost 6 bases, leaving 11 bases of the junction unmatched. The germline CDR1 and CDR2 sequences are MDHEN and SYDVKM. There are 16 residues in the CDR3. In nucleotides, the CDR3 is TGTGCCAGCAGCCCCGGGACAGGGGTGAGTGGAGATACGCAGTATTTT. This translates into CASSPGTGVSGDTQYF.

This clonotype was found many times. The J gene is TRBJ2-3, the V gene TRBV12-3 or TRBV12-4, with a weak D call TRBD1 (5 bases). The V end lost 6 bases, the J end lost 0 bases, and 10 bases lay between the germline ends. The CDR3 has 14 amino acids. The CDR3 DNA reads TGTGCCAGCAGCAGGGATACTAGCACAGATACGCAGTATTTT. It yields the protein CASSRDTSTDTQYF.

This clonotype was recorded at least ten times. This rearrangement joins TRBV5-1 to TRBJ2-3, with 7 positions matching TRBD2. V shed 7 bases, J shed 0 bases, and the junction held 5 bases outside the gene matches. The CDR3 length is 14 residues. Germline V gene data show CDR1 as SGHRS and CDR2 as YFSETQ. CDR3 in amino acids: CASGGRVSTDTQYF. CDR3 nucleotide sequence: TGCGCCAGCGGCGGGAGAGTAAGCACAGATACGCAGTATTTT.

The chain uses TRBV11-2 and TRBJ1-1, with TRBD1 matching 9 bases. The V gene's germline CDR1 is SGHAT and CDR2 FQNNGV. The CDR3 sequence is 15 residues long. V lost 5 bases to trimming and J lost 1 base; unmatched junction nucleotides: 5. The chain's CDR3 is CASSTYRGRNTEAFF. The CDR3 DNA reads as TGTGCCAGCAGCACATACAGGGGGCGGAACACTGAAGCTTTCTTT. The whole variable domain, remainder taken from reference TRBV11-2 and TRBJ1-1, is EAGVAQSPRYKIIEKRQSVAFWCNPISGHATLYWYQQILGQGPKLLIQFQNNGVVDDSQLPKDRFSAERLKGVDSTLKIQPAKLEDSAVYLCASSTYRGRNTEAFFGQGTRLTVV.

This clonotype was found many times. The chain has TRBV28 and TRBJ1-2; 7 nucleotides line up with TRBD1. The CDR3 covers 14 residues. Germline assignment: CDR1 MDHEN and CDR2 SYDVKM. Trimming removed 10 bases from V and 3 bases from J; junction bases left unmatched: 11. The CDR3 DNA sequence: TGTGCCACCAGATATAGCGGGACAGACTATGGCTACACCTTC. Translated: CATRYSGTDYGYTF.

This clonotype appeared many times. This rearrangement joins TRBV20-1 to TRBJ2-3; 11 bases align to TRBD2. Looked up from germline, CDR1 is DFQATT and CDR2 is SNEGSKA (reference sequence). The CDR3 consists of 15 residues. The V segment lost 5 bases and the J segment 4 bases; nucleotides outside the gene matches: 8. The CDR3 nucleotides read TGCAGTGCTGCGGTAGCGGGAGGGTTCGCAGATACGCAGTATTTT. This codes for CSAAVAGGFADTQYF.

The chain employs TRBV20-1 and TRBJ2-7; 10 bases map to TRBD2. V lost 1 base and J lost 0; bases outside the gene matches: 3. Per germline, CDR1 DFQATT and CDR2 SNEGSKA (reference sequence). This CDR3 comprises 15 residues. The CDR3 coding sequence is TGCAGTGCTAGAGTAGCGGGAGGAAGCTCCTACGAGCAGTACTTC. Translated, it gives CSARVAGGSSYEQYF.

This clonotype was recorded many times. The V call is TRBV7-9, the J call TRBJ2-3; D not certain. Trimming took 4 bases from V and 4 from J, leaving 12 bases between them. The CDR3 is 14 residues long. Per germline, CDR1 SEHNR and CDR2 FQNEAQ (reference sequence). DNA for the CDR3: TGTGCCAGCAGCTCTGATCCGGTTCCAGATACGCAGTATTTT. It is translated as CASSSDPVPDTQYF.

The sample holds a few counts of this clonotype. The chain couples TRBV3-1 to TRBJ2-7, with a tentative D call TRBD2 (5 bases). The CDR3 is made up of 13 amino acids. Germline V gene sequence: CDR1 LGHDT, CDR2 YNNKEL (reference sequence). V lost 0 bases and J lost 6, with 9 bases in between. CDR3 coding DNA: TGTGCCAGCAGCCAAGATCGACGGGGCGAGCAGTACTTC. Amino acid sequence: CASSQDRRGEQYF.

This clonotype was detected many times. The rearrangement uses TRBV12-3 or TRBV12-4 and TRBJ2-2; weak D call: TRBD1 (6 bases). V lost 7 bases to trimming and J lost 6 bases, with 15 bases between them. This CDR3 has 14 residues. The CDR3 region has the DNA TGTGCCAGCATGAAAGGGGGTGAGGCCGGGGAGCTGTTTTTT. This sequence encodes CASMKGGEAGELFF.

This clonotype was detected only a few times. The chain has TRBV28 and TRBJ1-4, with 7 bases identical to TRBD1. Trimming cost V 6 bases and J 3 bases; bases outside gene matches: 7. Looked up from germline, CDR1 is MDHEN and CDR2 is SYDVKM. The CDR3 extends over 15 amino acids. This CDR3 reads CASRPTTGSNEKLFF. In DNA, the CDR3 is TGTGCCAGCAGGCCAACGACAGGGTCTAATGAAAAACTGTTTTTT. The complete variable domain, with remaining parts taken from reference TRBV28 and TRBJ1-4, reads DVKVTQSSRYLVKRTGEKVFLECVQDMDHENMFWYRQDPGLGLRLIYFSYDVKMKEKGDIPEGYSVSREKKERFSLILESASTNQTSMYLCASRPTTGSNEKLFFGSGTQLSVL.

The chain links TRBV10-3 to TRBJ2-7, with 10 bases lining up with TRBD1. V lost 9 bases, J lost 3 bases, and 8 bases stayed unmatched. The CDR3 is 14 amino acids. Germline assignment: CDR1 ENHRY and CDR2 SYGVKD. Here the CDR3 reads CAIYAGTGDYEQYF. The CDR3 DNA reads TGTGCCATATACGCCGGGACAGGGGACTACGAGCAGTACTTC.

V is TRBV5-6 and J is TRBJ2-1, with unresolved D. Germline CDR1 SGHDT, CDR2 YYEEEE. The CDR3 is 15 residues long. V shed 4 bases and J shed 2 bases, with 13 bases lying between them. For the CDR3, the DNA is TGTGCCAGCAGCCTGGGTCGGGCCCCCTACAATGAGCAGTTCTTC. It specifies CASSLGRAPYNEQFF.

This clonotype has only a few counts. The V and J genes are TRBV7-2 and TRBJ2-7; D is uncertain. Trimming removed 4 bases at V and 5 bases at J, with 9 bases between. Germline CDR1 reads SGHTA; CDR2 reads FQGNSA. The CDR3 consists of 12 residues. CDR3 residues: CASSSSRDEQYF. DNA for the CDR3: TGTGCCAGCAGCTCAAGCCGCGACGAGCAGTACTTC.